Listed below are T cell receptor beta chains from one sample, sequenced in a study of molecular identifiers for immune sequencing clone quantification. TCRdb re-analysed the PCR reads in MiXCR, keeping a single row per CDR3 protein. This sample yields roughly 630,000 distinct CDR3 sequences, of which 25% are seen a single time; approximately 0.75% belongs to the top ten. Sequencing was done on a sample of naive CD8+ T cells from blood, with Jurkat cell RNA spiked in. These receptors all come from a human donor in good health. Some libraries in this study had Jurkat cell RNA spiked in. Each CDR3 is given with its conserved first and last residue. The order of the fields is D gene, V gene, clone size, J gene, CDR3 DNA, CDR3 protein. A D gene is named only where the DNA matches it firmly. Size values are once, few and many counts, or a class for expanded clones, and some rows have none.

TRBD1	TRBV28	many	TRBJ2-7	TGTGCCAGCAGTCCACCGACAGGGGCCTACGAGCAGTACTTC	CASSPPTGAYEQYF
.	TRBV7-2	once	TRBJ1-3	TGTGCCAGCAGCTTAGGGGTTGGTAACACCCTATATTTT	CASSLGVGNTLYF
TRBD1	TRBV19	many	TRBJ2-3	TGTGCCAGTAGTATAGCGACAGGGGCCACAGATACGCAGTATTTT	CASSIATGATDTQYF
.	TRBV10-3	.	TRBJ2-7	TGTGCCATCAGAGGGACTTCCTACGCGCCGTCCTTC	CAIRGTSYAPSF
TRBD2	TRBV12-3/TRBV12-4	many	TRBJ2-5	TGTGCCAGCAGCACCCTAGCGGGGGGGCTGAAAGAGACCCAGTACTTC	CASSTLAGGLKETQYF
.	TRBV7-9	.	TRBJ2-3	TGTGCCCGCAGCCCCCCCATAGGCGCAGCTACGCCGTATTTT	CARSPPIGAATPYF
.	TRBV6-2/TRBV6-3	few	TRBJ2-7	TGTGCCAGCAGTACGAACAGGGGACTTTCTTCCTACGAGCAGTACTTC	CASSTNRGLSSYEQYF
.	TRBV27	few	TRBJ2-7	TGTGCCAGCAGTATTCTTTGGGGGACCGAGCAGTACTTC	CASSILWGTEQYF
TRBD1	TRBV6-5	many	TRBJ1-1	TGTGCCAGCAGTTATGGGCGACAGGGAGGTGAAGCTTTCTTT	CASSYGRQGGEAFF
.	TRBV2	.	TRBJ2-7	TGTGTGAGCAGTGATTGGGGCCCCTACGAGCAGTACTTC	CVSSDWGPYEQYF
TRBD1	TRBV15	many	TRBJ1-5	TGTGCCACCAGCCCTGGGACAGGAACCTATAGCAATCAGCCCCAGCATTTT	CATSPGTGTYSNQPQHF
.	TRBV29-1	many	TRBJ1-2	TGCAGCGTTGAAGATTCGCTTTACTATGGCTACACCTTC	CSVEDSLYYGYTF
.	TRBV27	.	TRBJ2-7	TGTGCCAGCAGTTCCTGGGACAACTCCTACGAGCAGTACTTC	CASSSWDNSYEQYF
.	TRBV4-1	many	TRBJ1-2	TGCGCCAGCAGCCAAGTCGGGCGGATCCATGGCTACACCTTC	CASSQVGRIHGYTF
TRBD2	TRBV4-3	many	TRBJ2-7	TGCGCCAGCAGCCAAGGGAGAGGGTTAGCGGGAGCGTACGAGCAGTACTTC	CASSQGRGLAGAYEQYF
.	TRBV9	many	TRBJ1-5	TGTGCCAGCAGTGCCTGGGGGGATCAGCCCCAGCATTTT	CASSAWGDQPQHF
.	TRBV19	few	TRBJ2-6	TGTGCCAGTAGTTTTGGGGGCAGGGCTGGGGCCAACGTCCTGACTTTC	CASSFGGRAGANVLTF
TRBD1	TRBV25-1	few	TRBJ2-5	TGTGCCAGCAGGATGACAGGGGAAGAGACCCAGTACTTC	CASRMTGEETQYF
.	TRBV6-5	.	TRBJ1-3	TGTGCCAGCAGTTACTCGGGAGAAAGCTCTGGAAACACCATATATTTT	CASSYSGESSGNTIYF
.	TRBV12-3/TRBV12-4	.	TRBJ2-7	TGTGCCAGCAGTCACAACACAGGGTTAGCCTACGAGCAGTACTTC	CASSHNTGLAYEQYF
.	TRBV19	.	TRBJ2-7	TGTGCCAGTAGCCGGGACTTCGGGTGGTACTTC	CASSRDFGWYF
.	TRBV6-5	few	TRBJ2-1	TGTGCCAGCAGACGAGGGGGGGCGGACTACAATGAGCAGTTCTTC	CASRRGGADYNEQFF
.	TRBV29-1	many	TRBJ2-7	TGCAGCGTTGAAGTTCACGGGACCCTCGGCCAGCAGTACTTC	CSVEVHGTLGQQYF
TRBD2	TRBV24-1	.	TRBJ2-7	TGTGCCACCAGTGAATCTGGACTAGCCTACGAGCAGTACTTC	CATSESGLAYEQYF
.	TRBV6-2/TRBV6-3	.	TRBJ1-2	TGTACCAGCAGTTATTGGACAGCCTATGGCTACACCTTC	CTSSYWTAYGYTF
.	TRBV2	.	TRBJ2-7	TGTGCCAGCAGTGAAACCGGGACAGGGACCCGCGGGGGGTTCTCCTACGAGCAGTACTTC	CASSETGTGTRGGFSYEQYF
.	TRBV3-1	.	TRBJ2-7	TGTGCCAGCAGCCCAGGGACCGGTGCCTGCGAGCAGTACTTC	CASSPGTGACEQYF
TRBD1	TRBV12-3/TRBV12-4	.	TRBJ1-5	TGTGCCAGCAGCCAACAGGGGGGGAGTCAGCCCCAGCATTTT	CASSQQGGSQPQHF
TRBD2	TRBV7-2	.	TRBJ2-7	TGTGCCAGCAGCCATACTAGCGGGGGATACGAGCAGTACTTC	CASSHTSGGYEQYF
.	TRBV6-5	.	TRBJ2-5	TGTGCCAGCAGACGCCACTTACTGTACCAAGAGACCCAGTACTTC	CASRRHLLYQETQYF
.	TRBV19	once	TRBJ2-7	TGTGCCAGTAGTATAGGCGCAGGGGTCGGCTACGAGCAGTACTTC	CASSIGAGVGYEQYF
.	TRBV21-1	.	TRBJ2-3	TGTGCCAGCAGCAAACCCCGGGGAAGCCTACCTGAACACACAGATACGCAGTATTTT	CASSKPRGSLPEHTDTQYF
.	TRBV7-7	.	TRBJ1-5	TGTGCTAGCAGCTTCGGGAAGGAGGGGCGGGCCCAGCATTTT	CASSFGKEGRAQHF
TRBD1	TRBV2	many	TRBJ1-1	TGTGCCAGCAGTGAGGGGACAGCCATTGAAGCTTTCTTT	CASSEGTAIEAFF
.	TRBV12-3/TRBV12-4	many	TRBJ2-1	TGTGCCATCTTGCATTACAATGAGCAGTTCTTC	CAILHYNEQFF
.	TRBV18	.	TRBJ1-1	TGTGCCAGCTCACCCCCCCATCTTGGGGGGACCGACACTGAAGCTTTCTTT	CASSPPHLGGTDTEAFF
TRBD2	TRBV5-4	.	TRBJ2-3	TGTGCCAGCAGTAACCTAGCGGGAGGATCGACAGATACGCAGTATTTT	CASSNLAGGSTDTQYF